The clone carrying this TCR beta chain was recorded a few times. The antigen is not known. This CDR3 has 17 amino acids. From germline, CDR1 is SGHRS and CDR2 YFSETQ. Trimming at V came to 2 bases and at J to 6 bases, leaving 16 bases not matched to a gene. The entry originates in a study of cytomegalovirus exposure and HLA in healthy donors. In the study overall: The 90 to 150 validation repertoires used the same platform as the roughly 670 first-cohort repertoires, a later analysis reported. Study-wide results and caveats: The study put 150 to 200 TCR beta chains on its list as cytomegalovirus-associated. The finding came from a later analysis; first-cohort TCR clusters tended to co-occur in the roughly 120 validation repertoires.

TCRdb's table, derived via immunoSEQ multiplex PCR, lists solely in-frame clones and lacks some. Of tens of thousands of clones in the sample, around 95% are singletons; the top ten hold 1.5% to 2%. The receptor was isolated from a woman younger than 30 in good health and CMV-seropositive. This chain links TRBV5-1 with TRBJ1-1, with 7 bases lining up with TRBD1. The sample comprised PBMCs. CDR3 residues: CASSLVGTGAVGAEAFF. DNA for the CDR3: TGCGCCAGCAGCTTAGTGGGAACAGGGGCGGTGGGAGCTGAAGCTTTCTTT.